These 14 T cell receptor beta chains were all obtained from the same sample, sequenced in a study of cytomegalovirus exposure and HLA in healthy donors. Amplification used 60 Vbeta primers and 13 Jbeta primers. Some clones are missing from TCRdb's copy, which holds only in-frame ones; the method was immunoSEQ multiplex PCR. The data show more than 150,000 clones, 65% to 80% seen once. Input material: PBMCs. These receptors came from a woman aged 25 to 45 in good health and CMV-seropositive.

CDR3 sequence (DNA): TGTGCCAGCAGCCTAACAGGGGGCTTGGAAAAACTGTTTTTT. Protein product: CASSLTGGLEKLFF. V gene TRBV28 combines with J gene TRBJ1-4, with 9 nucleotides matching TRBD1. Germline V CDR1 and CDR2: MDHEN, SYDVKM. The CDR3 has 14 residues. Germline trimming cut 6 bases from V and 8 bases from J; bases unmatched to any gene: 7.

This chain links TRBV6-5 with TRBJ2-3, with a possible D match to TRBD2 (6 bases). Trimming stripped 0 bases from V and 12 bases from J, with 16 bases between. CDR1 is MNHEY, CDR2 SVGAGI, per germline. This CDR3 spans 14 amino acids. The CDR3 loop is CASSYSRGTPVQYF. In DNA, the CDR3 is TGTGCCAGCAGTTACTCCCGGGGGACTCCCGTTCAGTATTTT.

The chain combines TRBV7-2 with TRBJ1-2; D is perhaps TRBD1 (6 bases). The CDR3 runs 14 residues. V lost 5 bases, J lost 4 bases, and 14 bases lay in between. Germline loops: CDR1 SGHTA, CDR2 FQGNSA. The CDR3 loop is CASSEGELAYGYTF. The CDR3 DNA sequence: TGTGCCAGCAGCGAGGGGGAATTAGCCTATGGCTACACCTTC.

The genes are TRBV5-1 and TRBJ2-2; D may be TRBD1 (6 bases). V lost 0 bases, J lost 3 bases, and 12 bases lay in between. The CDR3 sequence is 16 residues long. Per germline, CDR1 SGHRS and CDR2 YFSETQ. This chain's CDR3 is CASSLVPGDYTGELFF. The CDR3 DNA is TGCGCCAGCAGCTTGGTCCCAGGGGATTACACCGGGGAGCTGTTTTTT.

The V gene is TRBV7-2, the J gene TRBJ2-1, with 12 bases fitting TRBD2. After removal of 5 bases from V and 7 bases from J, the junction contained 9 bases not matched to a gene. The germline gives CDR1 SGHTA, CDR2 FQGNSA. The CDR3 is made up of 16 amino acids. CDR3 in DNA: TGTGCCAGCAGCGGGGAGGCTAGCGGGGGGGGGAATGAGCAGTTCTTC. Protein sequence: CASSGEASGGGNEQFF. Full variable domain (missing parts from reference TRBV7-2 and TRBJ2-1): GAGVSQSPSNKVTEKGKDVELRCDPISGHTALYWYRQSLGQGLEFLIYFQGNSAPDKSGLPSDRFSAERTGGSVSTLTIQRTQQEDSAVYLCASSGEASGGGNEQFFGPGTRLTVL.

The chain combines TRBV7-4 with TRBJ2-4; D is possibly TRBD2 (6 bases). The CDR3 loop spans 15 amino acids. Trimming removed 2 bases from V and 7 bases from J, with 15 bases in between. CDR1 and CDR2 from the germline V gene are SGHVT and SQSDAQ. Here the CDR3 reads CASSLIETRPNIQYF. The DNA of the CDR3 is TGTGCCAGCAGCTTAATTGAGACTAGGCCTAACATTCAGTACTTC. Supplemented by reference TRBV7-4 and TRBJ2-4, the full variable domain reads GAGVSQSPRYKVAKRGRDVALRCDSISGHVTLYWYRQTLGQGSEVLTYSQSDAQRDKSGRPSGRFSAERPERSVSTLKIQRTEQGDSAVYLCASSLIETRPNIQYFGAGTRLSVL.

The chain employs TRBV4-1 and TRBJ1-5; possible D gene TRBD1, 5 bases. V lost 8 bases and J lost 2, with 19 bases in between. The CDR3 totals 16 residues. The germline gives CDR1 MGHRA, CDR2 YSYEKL. In DNA, the CDR3 is TGCGCCAGCCAAATGGACGGGGGGTTGGGCAATCAGCCCCAGCATTTT. Protein sequence: CASQMDGGLGNQPQHF.

The CDR3 loop reads CASRDRSNQPQHF. In nucleotides, the CDR3 is TGTGCCAGCAGAGACAGGAGCAATCAGCCCCAGCATTTT. This sequence joins TRBV2 and TRBJ1-5, with D possibly matching TRBD1 (6 bases). V was trimmed by 6 bases and J by 1 base, leaving 7 bases between them. Germline V gene sequence: CDR1 SNHLY, CDR2 FYNNEI. This CDR3 has 13 amino acids. Variable domain in full (rest from reference TRBV2 and TRBJ1-5): EPEVTQTPSHQVTQMGQEVILRCVPISNHLYFYWYRQILGQKVEFLVSFYNNEISEKSEIFDDQFSVERPDGSNFTLKIRSTKLEDSAMYFCASRDRSNQPQHFGDGTRLSIL.

The V call is TRBV28, the J call TRBJ1-1; TRBD1 aligns across 9 bases. The ends lost 6 bases at V and 7 bases at J; junction bases unmatched: 6. CDR3 length: 13 residues. CDR1 MDHEN and CDR2 SYDVKM come from the germline V gene. This CDR3 reads CASRGQGWSEAFF. The CDR3, as DNA: TGTGCCAGCAGGGGACAGGGCTGGAGTGAAGCTTTCTTT.

The rearrangement uses TRBV7-9 and TRBJ1-5; D remains unclear. The CDR3 length is 16 residues. Germline lookup yields CDR1 SEHNR and CDR2 FQNEAQ (reference sequence). Deletions cut 8 bases from V and 3 bases from J, with 20 bases between. CDR3 sequence reads: CASGYGVVTVNQPQHF. CDR3 DNA sequence: TGTGCCAGCGGGTACGGGGTAGTGACCGTCAATCAGCCCCAGCATTTT.

The chain combines TRBV7-9 with TRBJ1-3; weak D call: TRBD1 (6 bases). CDR3 length: 16 residues. With 6 bases removed from V and 4 bases from J, the gap between germline ends came to 19 bases. Germline loops: CDR1 SEHNR, CDR2 FQNEAQ (reference sequence). The CDR3 nucleotides read TGTGCCAGCAGTCCCGCCCCAGGGGCTCCCGGAAACACCATATATTTT. It translates to CASSPAPGAPGNTIYF.

As to this clone: Additional DNA sequences in this sample encode the identical CDR3. V usage is TRBV9 and J usage is TRBJ2-7, with D perhaps matching TRBD2 (6 bases). Germline CDR1 SGDLS, CDR2 YYNGEE. The CDR3 contains 15 residues. Between the trimmed V and J ends, which lost 0 bases and 3 bases, there was a span of 13 bases. This CDR3 is CASSVATGGNYEQYF. CDR3 nucleotides: TGTGCCAGCAGCGTAGCTACTGGGGGGAACTACGAGCAGTACTTC.

This chain connects TRBV6-5 to TRBJ1-6; D gene ambiguous. CDR1 is MNHEY, CDR2 SVGAGI, per germline. V was clipped by 2 bases and J by 7 bases, with 15 bases between them. The CDR3 runs to 16 residues. In nucleotides, the CDR3 is TGTGCCAGCAGTTACGCCCCGGGGATGGGGAATTCACCCCTCCACTTT. Its protein product is CASSYAPGMGNSPLHF.

This clone has more than one count but fewer than ten. V is TRBV15 and J is TRBJ2-7, with 7 bases identical to TRBD2. The CDR3 sequence is 15 residues long. The J segment lost 5 bases and the V segment lost 0 bases, leaving 7 bases of the junction unmatched. The V gene's germline CDR1 is LNHNV and CDR2 YYDKDF (reference sequence). CDR3 coding DNA: TGTGCCACCAGCAGAGACCCTTTTGGGGGGGACGAGCAGTACTTC. Translated, it gives CATSRDPFGGDEQYF.